A single sample is the source of the 3 T cell receptor beta chains below, sequenced in a study of T cells after yellow fever vaccination. TCRdb independently ran MiXCR on the 5' RACE reads; one entry per CDR3 protein. The data show roughly 32,000 distinct CDR3 sequences, approximately 6.6% seen once. Sequencing was performed on PBMCs, either bulk or a sorted T-cell subset (CD4+, CD8+, memory, or dextramer-sorted; not recorded which), taken on the day of the first yellow fever vaccination. The receptors shown here come from a young man who received the YFV17D yellow fever vaccine.

The rearrangement joins TRBV7-9 to TRBJ1-4; 7 nucleotides agree with TRBD1. The V segment lost 5 bases and the J segment 8 bases; nucleotides outside the gene matches: 14. Germline V gives CDR1 SEHNR, CDR2 FQNEAQ (reference sequence). The CDR3 contains 16 residues. Here the CDR3 reads CASSQTGPLSGEKLFF. The DNA for the CDR3 is TGTGCCAGCAGCCAGACAGGGCCTCTATCTGGAGAAAAACTGTTTTTT.

At least ten counts were recorded for this clonotype. V is TRBV12-3 or TRBV12-4 and J is TRBJ1-5; perhaps TRBD1 as D (6 bases). Trimming stripped 6 bases from V and 7 bases from J, with 16 bases between. The CDR3 runs 14 residues. CDR3 residues: CASRRTAGPQPQHF. In nucleotides, the CDR3 is TGTGCCAGCAGGCGGACAGCGGGTCCCCAGCCCCAGCATTTT.

The table lists this clonotype with many counts. The chain carries TRBV10-3 and TRBJ2-3; TRBD2 matches 7 bases. Germline assignment: CDR1 ENHRY and CDR2 SYGVKD. The CDR3 is made up of 16 amino acids. V lost 2 bases to trimming and J lost 0 bases; unmatched junction nucleotides: 5. CDR3 DNA sequence: TGTGCCATCAGTGAGGGGAGGGCAGCTAGCACAGATACGCAGTATTTT. This gives the protein CAISEGRAASTDTQYF.